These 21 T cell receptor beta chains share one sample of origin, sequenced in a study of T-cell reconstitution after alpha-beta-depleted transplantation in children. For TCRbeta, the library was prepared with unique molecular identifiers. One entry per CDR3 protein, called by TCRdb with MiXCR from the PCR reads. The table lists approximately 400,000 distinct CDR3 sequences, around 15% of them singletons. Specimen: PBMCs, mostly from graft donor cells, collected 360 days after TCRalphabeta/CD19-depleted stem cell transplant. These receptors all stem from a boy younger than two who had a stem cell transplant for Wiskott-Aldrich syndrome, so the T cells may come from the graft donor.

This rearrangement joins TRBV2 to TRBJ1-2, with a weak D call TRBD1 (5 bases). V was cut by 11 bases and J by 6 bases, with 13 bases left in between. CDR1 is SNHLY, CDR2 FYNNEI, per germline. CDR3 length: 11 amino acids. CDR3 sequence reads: CAGGTLHGYTF. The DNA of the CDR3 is TGTGCCGGCGGGACGCTCCATGGCTACACCTTC. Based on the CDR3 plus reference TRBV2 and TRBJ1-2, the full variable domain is EPEVTQTPSHQVTQMGQEVILRCVPISNHLYFYWYRQILGQKVEFLVSFYNNEISEKSEIFDDQFSVERPDGSNFTLKIRSTKLEDSAMYFCAGGTLHGYTFGSGTRLTVV.

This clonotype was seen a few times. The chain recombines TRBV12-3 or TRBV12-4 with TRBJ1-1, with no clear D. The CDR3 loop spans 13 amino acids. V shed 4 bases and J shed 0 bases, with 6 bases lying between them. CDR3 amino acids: CASSSSVNTEAFF. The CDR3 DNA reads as TGTGCCAGCAGTTCCTCAGTGAACACTGAAGCTTTCTTT.

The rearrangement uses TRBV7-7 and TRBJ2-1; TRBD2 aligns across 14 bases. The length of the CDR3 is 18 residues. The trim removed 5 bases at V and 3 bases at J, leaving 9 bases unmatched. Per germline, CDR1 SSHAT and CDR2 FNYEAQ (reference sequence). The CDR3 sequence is CASSPRPGLAGDYNEQFF. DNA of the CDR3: TGTGCCAGCAGCCCCAGACCGGGACTAGCGGGGGACTACAATGAGCAGTTCTTC.

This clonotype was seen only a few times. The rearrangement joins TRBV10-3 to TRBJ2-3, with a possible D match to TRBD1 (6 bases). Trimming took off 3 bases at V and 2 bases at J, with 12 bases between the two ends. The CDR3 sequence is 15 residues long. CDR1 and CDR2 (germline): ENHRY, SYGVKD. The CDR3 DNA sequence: TGTGCCATCAGTGAAGGGGGTCGATCCACAGATACGCAGTATTTT. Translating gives CAISEGGRSTDTQYF.

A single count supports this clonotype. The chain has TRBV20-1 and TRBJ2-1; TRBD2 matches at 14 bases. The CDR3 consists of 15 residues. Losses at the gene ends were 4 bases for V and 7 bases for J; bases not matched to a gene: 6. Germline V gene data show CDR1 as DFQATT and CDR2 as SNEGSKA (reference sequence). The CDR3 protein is CSATRTSGRLNEQFF. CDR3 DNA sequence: TGCAGTGCTACCCGGACTAGCGGGAGGTTGAATGAGCAGTTCTTC.

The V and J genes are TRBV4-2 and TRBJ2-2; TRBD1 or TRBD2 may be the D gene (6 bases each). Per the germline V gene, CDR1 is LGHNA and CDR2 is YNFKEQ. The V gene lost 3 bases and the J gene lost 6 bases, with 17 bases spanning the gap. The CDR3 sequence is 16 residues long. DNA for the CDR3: TGTGCCAGCAGCCACCCACAGGGTAGCGGCGCCGGGGAGCTGTTTTTT. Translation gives CASSHPQGSGAGELFF.

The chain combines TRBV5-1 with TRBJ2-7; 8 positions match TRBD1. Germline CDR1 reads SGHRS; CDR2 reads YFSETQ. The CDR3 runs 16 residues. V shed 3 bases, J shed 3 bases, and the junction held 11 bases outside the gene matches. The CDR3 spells CASSSLTGTGHYEQYF. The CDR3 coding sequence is TGCGCCAGCAGCTCCTTAACCGGGACAGGACACTACGAGCAGTACTTC.

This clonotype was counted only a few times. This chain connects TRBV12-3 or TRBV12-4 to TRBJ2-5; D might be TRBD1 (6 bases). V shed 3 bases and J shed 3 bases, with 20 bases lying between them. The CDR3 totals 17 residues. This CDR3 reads CASSFRGGGRSKETQYF. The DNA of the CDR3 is TGTGCCAGCAGTTTCCGTGGTGGGGGCCGATCAAAAGAGACCCAGTACTTC.

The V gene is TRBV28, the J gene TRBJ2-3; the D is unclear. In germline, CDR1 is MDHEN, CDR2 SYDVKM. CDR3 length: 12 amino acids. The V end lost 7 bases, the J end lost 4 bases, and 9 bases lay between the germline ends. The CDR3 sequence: CASTSWPDTQYF. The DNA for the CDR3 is TGTGCCAGCACCAGTTGGCCAGATACGCAGTATTTT.

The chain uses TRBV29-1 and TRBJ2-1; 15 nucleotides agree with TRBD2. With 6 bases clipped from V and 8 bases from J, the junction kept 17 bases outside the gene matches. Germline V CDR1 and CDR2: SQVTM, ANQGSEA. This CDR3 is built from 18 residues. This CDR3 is CSVRTRTSGRAYRDEQFF. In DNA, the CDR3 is TGCAGCGTCCGCACACGGACTAGCGGGAGGGCCTACAGGGATGAGCAGTTCTTC.

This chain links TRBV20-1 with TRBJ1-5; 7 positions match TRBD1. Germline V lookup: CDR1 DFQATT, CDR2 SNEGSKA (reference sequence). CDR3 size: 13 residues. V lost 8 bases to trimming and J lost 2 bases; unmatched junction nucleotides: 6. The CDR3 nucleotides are TGCAGTTTGGACAGGTGGGGCAATCAGCCCCAGCATTTT. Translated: CSLDRWGNQPQHF.

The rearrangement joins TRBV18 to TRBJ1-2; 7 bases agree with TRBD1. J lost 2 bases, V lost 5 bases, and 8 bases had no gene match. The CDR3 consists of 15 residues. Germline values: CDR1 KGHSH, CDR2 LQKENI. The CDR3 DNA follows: TGTGCCAGCTCATCATCCGGACAGGTCAACTATGGCTACACCTTC. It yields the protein CASSSSGQVNYGYTF.

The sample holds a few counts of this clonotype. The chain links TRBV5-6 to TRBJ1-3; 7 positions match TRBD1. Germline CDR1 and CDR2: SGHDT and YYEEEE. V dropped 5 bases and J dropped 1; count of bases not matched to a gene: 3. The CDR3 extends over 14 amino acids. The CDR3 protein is CASRGQISGNTIYF. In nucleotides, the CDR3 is TGTGCCAGCAGGGGACAGATATCTGGAAACACCATATATTTT.

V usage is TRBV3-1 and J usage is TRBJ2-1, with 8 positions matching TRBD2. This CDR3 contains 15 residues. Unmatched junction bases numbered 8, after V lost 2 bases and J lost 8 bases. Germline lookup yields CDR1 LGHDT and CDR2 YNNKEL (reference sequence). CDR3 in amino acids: CASSQRGGRPHEQFF. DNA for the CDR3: TGTGCCAGCAGCCAACGGGGGGGGCGACCCCATGAGCAGTTCTTC.

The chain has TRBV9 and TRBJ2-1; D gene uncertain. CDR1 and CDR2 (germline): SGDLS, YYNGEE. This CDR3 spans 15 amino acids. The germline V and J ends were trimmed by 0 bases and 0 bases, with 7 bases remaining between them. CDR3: CASSVDVGSYNEQFF. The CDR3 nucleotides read TGTGCCAGCAGCGTAGACGTGGGCTCCTACAATGAGCAGTTCTTC.

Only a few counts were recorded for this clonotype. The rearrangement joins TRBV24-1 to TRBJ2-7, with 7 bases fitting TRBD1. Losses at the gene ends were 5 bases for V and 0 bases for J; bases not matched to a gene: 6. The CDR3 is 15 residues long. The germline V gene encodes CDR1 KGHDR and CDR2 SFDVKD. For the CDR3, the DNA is TGTGCCACCAGTGCCGCCGGGACAGACTCCTACGAGCAGTACTTC. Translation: CATSAAGTDSYEQYF.

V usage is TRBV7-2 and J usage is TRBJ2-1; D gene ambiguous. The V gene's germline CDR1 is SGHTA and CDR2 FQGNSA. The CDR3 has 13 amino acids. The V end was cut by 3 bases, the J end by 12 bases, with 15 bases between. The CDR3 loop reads CASSFVNGHGQFF. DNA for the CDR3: TGTGCCAGCAGCTTTGTAAACGGCCATGGGCAGTTCTTC.

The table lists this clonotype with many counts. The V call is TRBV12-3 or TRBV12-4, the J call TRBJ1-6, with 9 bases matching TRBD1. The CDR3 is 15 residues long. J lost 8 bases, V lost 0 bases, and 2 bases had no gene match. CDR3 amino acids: CASSLAGQGYSPLHF. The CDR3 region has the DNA TGTGCCAGCAGTTTAGCGGGACAGGGTTATTCACCCCTCCACTTT.

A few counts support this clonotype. The CDR3 loop reads CSHRGRETQYF. Here the CDR3 DNA reads TGCAGCCACAGGGGGCGGGAGACCCAGTACTTC. This sequence joins TRBV29-1 and TRBJ2-5; 9 nucleotides agree with TRBD1. This CDR3 spans 11 amino acids. The germline gives CDR1 SQVTM, CDR2 ANQGSEA. V was pared by 8 bases and J by 5 bases, with 3 bases of the junction left unmatched.

The CDR3 here is CASSLLRAETQYF. CDR3 in DNA: TGTGCCAGCAGTTTGCTCAGAGCGGAGACCCAGTACTTC. The V call is TRBV28, the J call TRBJ2-5; D is undetermined. CDR1 is MDHEN and CDR2 is SYDVKM in the germline V gene. The CDR3 spans 13 residues. The V and J ends lost 3 bases and 5 bases respectively, with 10 bases between them.

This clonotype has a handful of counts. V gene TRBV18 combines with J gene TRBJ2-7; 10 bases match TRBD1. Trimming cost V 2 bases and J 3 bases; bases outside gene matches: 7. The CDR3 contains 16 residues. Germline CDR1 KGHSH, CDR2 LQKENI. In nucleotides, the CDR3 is TGTGCCAGCTCACCAACGGGGGGACAGGGGTTCTACGAGCAGTACTTC. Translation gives CASSPTGGQGFYEQYF.